This T cell receptor (beta chain) was sequenced in a study of blood T cell repertoires in COVID-19. Across the study: The study drew acute and convalescent COVID-19 samples from the United States, Italy and Spain. PBMCs, B-cell-depleted T cells, or T cells provided the cDNA or gDNA that made up the material.

In the original workflow: Amplification from reference gene primers served as the basis for estimated nucleated cell counts. Sequenced by immunoSEQ multiplex PCR; TCRdb stores in-frame clones only, minus some. From that table come the V and J calls and clone size; the DNA was used to work out D and trimming. In the table there are over 120,000 clones, about nine tenths of which are singletons. Input material: peripheral blood. The clonotype comes from a human donor in a cohort sampled during active COVID-19.

CDR3 loop: CASSPGGYGQPQHF. CDR3 nucleotide sequence: TGCGCCAGCAGCCCAGGAGGGTATGGTCAGCCCCAGCATTTT. The chain is built from TRBV5-1 and TRBJ1-5; D remains unclear. Germline V lookup: CDR1 SGHRS, CDR2 YFSETQ. Between the trimmed V and J ends, which lost 4 bases and 6 bases, there was a span of 14 bases. The CDR3 extends over 14 amino acids.